The present T cell receptor (beta chain) was sequenced within a study of T cells in Graves' hyperthyroidism and ophthalmopathy. Points from the study as a whole: Clonotypes that were expanded in thyroid above 0.001 mostly appeared in blood too. Classification by a 13 V-J model distinguished ophthalmopathy from stable hyperthyroidism.

For Graves' hyperthyroidism to be stable, ophthalmopathy could not progress within 18 months. CDR1 is SEHNR, CDR2 FQNEAQ, per germline (reference sequence). The CDR3 covers 14 residues. V lost 5 bases and J lost 0; bases outside the gene matches: 4. Researchers amplified the TCR beta CDR3 regions from RNA transcripts. The TCR CDR3 first-round RT-PCR relied on the HTBI primer set. Via MiXCR, TCRdb re-called the multiplex PCR reads, giving one row per CDR3 protein. The data contain approximately 400,000 distinct CDR3 sequences, 15% of them singletons. Points on this clonotype: No antigen is known for it.

This TCR was sampled from a woman aged 25 to 39 with Graves' hyperthyroidism. Sequencing was done on a sample of blood. The gene calls are TRBV7-9 and TRBJ2-7; 7 bases agree with TRBD2. CDR3 sequence: CASSQSGASYEQYF. DNA for the CDR3: TGTGCCAGCAGCCAGAGCGGGGCCTCCTACGAGCAGTACTTC.